A single T cell receptor (beta chain) is shown here with its context. The sample originates from a study of immune evolution from preneoplasia to lung adenocarcinoma. V was shortened by 3 bases and J by 5 bases, with 8 bases between the two germline ends. In germline, CDR1 is WNHNN, CDR2 SYGVQD (reference sequence). CDR3 length equals 12 residues. Libraries were prepared by immunoSEQ multiplex PCR; TCRdb keeps only in-frame clonotypes and omits some of them. Of about 6,300 clones detected, 80% to 85% appear once; the ten largest clones hold about 2.5%. The genes are TRBV10-1 and TRBJ2-7, with no clear D. Sequencing was done on a sample of FFPE lung adenocarcinoma in situ tissue. This receptor was taken from an older donor with lung adenocarcinoma. This chain's CDR3 is CASSDSGNEQYF. Here the CDR3 DNA reads TGCGCCAGCAGTGATTCGGGCAACGAGCAGTACTTC.